This T cell receptor (beta chain) was found in a study of blood T cell repertoires in COVID-19. Trimming left V 2 bases short and J 4 bases short, with 11 bases between. The CDR3 contains 14 residues. Per germline, CDR1 SGHTA and CDR2 FQGNSA. In the original workflow: The assay estimated nucleated cells by amplifying reference gene primers. Assay: immunoSEQ multiplex PCR; the TCRdb copy retains only in-frame clones and omits some. V, J and clone size derive from that table, while D and trimming were established from the DNA sequence. The sample consists of around 140,000 clones, roughly four fifths of them appearing once. Cohorts were determined from participant-reported clinical history.

This chain links TRBV7-2 with TRBJ1-2, with TRBD1 as a possible D gene (6 bases). The origin of this receptor is a man aged 35-49 years with acute COVID-19. The sequencing sample was made of PBMCs or T cells enriched from blood (not recorded which). CDR3 nucleotides: TGTGCCAGCAGCTTACGGGACACGGGCTATGGCTACACCTTC. Translating gives CASSLRDTGYGYTF.